One and the same sample provided the 20 T cell receptor beta chains below, sequenced in a study of spatial heterogeneity in lung cancer. Regarding the study as a whole: For expanded intratumoral alpha and beta TCRs, counts tracked tumor mutation counts.

TCRdb fed the 5' RACE reads into MiXCR, producing one record per CDR3 protein. The sample contains some 8,700 distinct CDR3 sequences, roughly an eighth of which appear only once. The antigens these receptors bind are not known. The time point was: sample taken at primary tumor resection. The sample was lung tumor tissue, taken at surgery. These receptors were taken from a male donor with early-stage non-small cell lung cancer.

This clonotype was counted ten times or more. This beta chain slipped into a library made for alpha chains as a stray read, so its size is not meaningful. J is TRBJ2-7 and V is TRBV5-6; 10 nucleotides align to TRBD2. The CDR3 runs to 16 residues. CDR1 and CDR2 (germline): SGHDT, YYEEEE. The V and J ends lost 3 bases and 0 bases, in that order; junction bases with no gene match: 6. This CDR3 reads CASSYGLAESSYEQYF. CDR3 DNA sequence: TGTGCCAGCAGCTACGGACTAGCGGAGAGCTCCTACGAGCAGTACTTC.

Turning to this clonotype: This beta chain slipped into a library made for alpha chains as a stray read, so its size is not meaningful. The chain employs TRBV3-1 and TRBJ1-6; D remains ambiguous. The ends were cut back, 0 bases at V and 7 bases at J, with 4 bases in the middle. The CDR3 covers 13 residues. Germline-derived CDR1 and CDR2 are LGHDT and YNNKEL (reference sequence). The CDR3 DNA reads as TGTGCCAGCAGCCAAGATTCAAATTCACCCCTCCACTTT. It codes for CASSQDSNSPLHF.

This clonotype has a count of ten or more. The library was prepared for alpha chains; this beta chain is a stray read, so its frequency means little. The CDR3 spells CSADVSGRYDTQYF. CDR3 sequence (DNA): TGCAGTGCTGATGTCAGCGGGAGGTACGATACGCAGTATTTT. V and J are TRBV20-1 and TRBJ2-3, with 9 bases lining up with TRBD2. With 5 bases clipped from V and 6 bases from J, the junction kept 9 bases outside the gene matches. The germline CDR1 and CDR2 sequences are DFQATT and SNEGSKA (reference sequence). The CDR3 covers 14 residues.

This clonotype showed up many times. For a library built for alpha chains, this beta chain is a stray read; little rests on its size. This chain links TRBV3-1 with TRBJ2-2; TRBD1 might be the D (6 bases). This CDR3 is 14 amino acids long. With 6 bases removed from V and 4 bases from J, the gap between germline ends came to 12 bases. From germline, CDR1 is LGHDT and CDR2 YNNKEL (reference sequence). CDR3 sequence (DNA): TGTGCCAGCAGGAACAGGGTCGGCACCGGGGAGCTGTTTTTT. It codes for CASRNRVGTGELFF.

About this clonotype itself: Little can be read into the size of this beta chain, an off-target read in a library designed for alpha chains. The chain couples TRBV11-1 to TRBJ1-1; D is unclear. Trimming stripped 4 bases from V and 8 bases from J, with 8 bases between. Germline V gives CDR1 SGHAT, CDR2 FQDESV (reference sequence). The length of the CDR3 is 11 residues. Written as DNA, the CDR3 is TGTGCCAGCAGCTCAAACGGGGAAGCTTTCTTT. Translated, it gives CASSSNGEAFF.

This clonotype is deemed medium-sized. This beta chain is a stray sequence in a library constructed for alpha chains; its clone size is not meaningful. V gene TRBV20-1 combines with J gene TRBJ1-5; 8 nucleotides line up with TRBD1. The CDR3 is made up of 16 amino acids. V was pared by 3 bases and J by 7 bases, with 14 bases of the junction left unmatched. Germline CDR1 DFQATT, CDR2 SNEGSKA (reference sequence). DNA of the CDR3: TGCAGTGCTAGGACCGGGACAGGAGGTGCTTGGCAGCCCCAGCATTTT. Encoded protein: CSARTGTGGAWQPQHF.

This clonotype is labeled as medium-sized. This beta chain is a stray read from a library made for alpha chains; its abundance is not meaningful. This CDR3 is CASSEKREPYEQYF. The CDR3 DNA reads TGTGCCAGCAGCGAAAAGCGGGAGCCCTACGAGCAGTACTTC. The chain links TRBV9 to TRBJ2-7, with 8 bases aligning to TRBD2. V shed 3 bases, J shed 2 bases, and the junction held 4 bases outside the gene matches. This CDR3 has 14 residues. Germline V gene lookup returns CDR1 SGDLS and CDR2 YYNGEE.

Comment on this clonotype: Mismatch with germline at one junction end may stem from a read error. Because this beta chain is a stray read in a library intended to capture alpha chains, its abundance should not be given much weight. The chain has TRBV5-1 and TRBJ2-1; D unresolved. Germline V CDR1 and CDR2: SGHRS, YFSETQ. There are 15 residues in the CDR3. The chain's CDR3 is CASRLALGSYNEQFF. The CDR3 coding sequence is TGCGCCAGCCGCTTGGCGCTGGGGTCCTACAATGAGCAGTTCTTC.

This clonotype qualifies as medium-sized. This beta chain appears as a stray read in a library generated for alpha chains; its size is not informative. The rearrangement links TRBV24-1 to TRBJ2-3; a weak D match, TRBD2 (6 bases). The CDR3 has 16 amino acids. Germline CDR1 reads KGHDR; CDR2 reads SFDVKD. V was shortened by 4 bases and J by 2 bases, with 15 bases between the two germline ends. CDR3: CATSDPTPGDTDTQYF. The CDR3, as DNA: TGTGCCACCAGTGACCCCACCCCGGGAGACACAGATACGCAGTATTTT.

This clonotype was observed many times. Since it is a stray read in a library aimed at alpha chains, this beta chain has a size that is not meaningful. This sequence joins TRBV29-1 and TRBJ2-3; 10 nucleotides match TRBD2. CDR3 length: 15 amino acids. J lost 8 bases, V lost 5 bases, and 13 bases had no gene match. Per germline, CDR1 SQVTM and CDR2 ANQGSEA. The CDR3 reads CSVPPAGGQGGTQYF. The DNA of the CDR3 is TGCAGCGTTCCCCCAGCGGGGGGGCAGGGGGGTACGCAGTATTTT.

This clonotype was found many times. Being off target in a library aimed at alpha chains, this beta chain has a size of little meaning. The J gene is TRBJ1-2, the V gene TRBV9; 10 nucleotides align to TRBD1. The germline V gene has CDR1 SGDLS and CDR2 YYNGEE. Trimming took 4 bases from V and 6 from J; bases not matched to a gene: 9. The CDR3 is 15 amino acids. The CDR3 spells CASSPLDRGIDGYTF. The DNA for the CDR3 is TGTGCCAGCAGCCCCCTGGACAGGGGGATCGATGGCTACACCTTC.

This clonotype was recorded at least ten times. The library was built for alpha chains, so this beta chain is an off-target read and its size means little. The V gene is TRBV5-1, the J gene TRBJ2-3; D may be TRBD2 (6 bases). Germline loops: CDR1 SGHRS, CDR2 YFSETQ. This CDR3 comprises 14 residues. Trimming took 5 bases from V and 0 from J, leaving 10 bases between them. The DNA for the CDR3 is TGCGCCAGCAGACCGGGAGCCAGCACAGATACGCAGTATTTT. Its protein is CASRPGASTDTQYF.

This clonotype is large (0.1 to 1%) within its sample. The library was prepared for alpha chains; this beta chain is a stray read, so its frequency means little. The gene calls are TRBV7-2 and TRBJ2-1, with TRBD2 matching 12 bases. Losses at the gene ends were 5 bases for V and 7 bases for J; bases not matched to a gene: 6. Germline CDR1 and CDR2: SGHTA and FQGNSA. The length of the CDR3 is 15 residues. DNA of the CDR3: TGTGCCAGCAGCATAACGGGGACTAGCGGGAATGAGCAGTTCTTC. The encoded protein is CASSITGTSGNEQFF.

This clonotype was seen at least ten times. As an off-target read in a library built for alpha chains, this beta chain has a frequency of little significance. The rearrangement joins TRBV7-7 to TRBJ2-1, with 7 bases matching TRBD2. CDR1 and CDR2 (germline): SSHAT, FNYEAQ (reference sequence). The J segment lost 7 bases and the V segment lost 5 bases, leaving 17 bases of the junction unmatched. The CDR3 covers 17 residues. The CDR3 reads CASSQQPPGLPLNEQFF. The CDR3, as DNA: TGTGCCAGCAGCCAGCAACCCCCGGGACTACCCCTGAATGAGCAGTTCTTC.

This clonotype was observed at least ten times. This beta chain was picked up by a library intended for alpha chains and is off target, so its count carries little meaning. The chain recombines TRBV6-5 with TRBJ2-7, with 11 bases fitting TRBD1. The CDR3 loop spans 14 amino acids. Germline V lookup: CDR1 MNHEY, CDR2 SVGAGI. J lost 2 bases, V lost 7 bases, and 4 bases had no gene match. CDR3 sequence (DNA): TGTGCCAGCACCAGGACAGGGGGCACCTACGAGCAGTACTTC. This encodes CASTRTGGTYEQYF.

This clonotype was recorded many times. This beta chain is an unintended read in a library built for alpha chains; its size means little. The chain combines TRBV20-1 with TRBJ2-5, with TRBD2 matching over 8 bases. The CDR3 runs 16 residues. The V segment lost 6 bases and the J segment 1 base; nucleotides outside the gene matches: 13. Germline V gene data show CDR1 as DFQATT and CDR2 as SNEGSKA (reference sequence). This chain's CDR3 is CSAPGPRGRSQETQYF. The CDR3 DNA follows: TGCAGTGCCCCAGGCCCTCGCGGGAGGTCCCAAGAGACCCAGTACTTC.

Relative to its sample, this clonotype is medium-sized. This beta chain is a stray read from a library made for alpha chains; its abundance is not meaningful. V usage is TRBV12-3 or TRBV12-4 and J usage is TRBJ1-1; tentatively, D is TRBD1 (5 bases). CDR3 length: 13 residues. The V gene lost 6 bases and the J gene lost 3 bases, with 11 bases spanning the gap. CDR3: CASRRRADTEAFF. CDR3 coding DNA: TGTGCCAGCAGGCGCAGGGCTGACACTGAAGCTTTCTTT.

With respect to this clonotype: In a library made to pick up alpha chains, this beta chain is a stray read with a size that means little. The rearrangement uses TRBV3-1 and TRBJ1-6, with D perhaps matching TRBD1 (5 bases). The CDR3 is 18 residues long. V was cut by 0 bases and J by 7 bases, with 19 bases left in between. Germline values: CDR1 LGHDT, CDR2 YNNKEL (reference sequence). The CDR3 sequence is CASSQDLQTRVNNSPLHF. In DNA form, the CDR3 reads TGTGCCAGCAGCCAAGACCTCCAGACCAGGGTTAACAATTCACCCCTCCACTTT.

This clonotype counts as medium-sized. Because this beta chain is a stray read in a library intended to capture alpha chains, its abundance should not be given much weight. V usage is TRBV5-1 and J usage is TRBJ1-1; D not certain. Trimming removed 1 base from V and 9 bases from J, with 10 bases in between. CDR3 size: 12 residues. From germline, CDR1 is SGHRS and CDR2 YFSETQ. The CDR3 sequence is CASSLIGRKAFF. The CDR3 nucleotides are TGCGCCAGCAGCTTGATTGGGCGAAAAGCTTTCTTT.

This clonotype was observed at least ten times. This beta chain slipped into a library made for alpha chains as a stray read, so its size is not meaningful. J is TRBJ2-7 and V is TRBV11-2; possibly TRBD1 for D (7 bases). Germline V gene lookup returns CDR1 SGHAT and CDR2 FQNNGV. CDR3 length: 16 amino acids. V was trimmed by 6 bases and J by 7 bases, leaving 25 bases between them. The CDR3 here is CASSNSETGTAGEQYF. In nucleotides, the CDR3 is TGTGCCAGCAGTAACTCTGAGACAGGGACGGCGGGGGAGCAGTACTTC.